The next 10 T cell receptor beta chains were all read from a single sample in a study of T cells expressing NK-cell markers. After re-calling the 5' RACE reads, TCRdb lists one entry per CDR3 protein, DNA absent. In all, the sample yields 200,000 to 300,000 distinct CDR3 sequences. Material: blood T cells: a sorted CD56 or NKG2C T cell subset, CD4+ or CD8+ T cells, or bulk PBMC T cells (not recorded which). The receptor source for this set is a man younger than 35 in good health.

The V gene is TRBV12-3 or TRBV12-4, the J gene TRBJ1-1; TCRdb's D call, TRBD1, is unchecked because there is no DNA. The CDR3 loop spans 13 amino acids. CDR3 residues: CASRGQGNTEAFF.

The gene calls are TRBV6-5 and TRBJ2-1. Germline V lookup: CDR1 MNHEY, CDR2 SVGAGI. The CDR3 length is 14 residues. Here the CDR3 reads CASSYSGLYNEQFF.

The chain couples TRBV24-1 to TRBJ2-1; absent DNA, TCRdb's TRBD1 call cannot be checked. The CDR3 runs to 17 residues. Germline CDR1 is KGHDR and CDR2 is SFDVKD. Here the CDR3 reads CATSDLGQGASENEQFF.

The chain links TRBV6-1 to TRBJ2-3. Germline-derived CDR1 and CDR2 are MNHNS and SASEGT. The CDR3 sequence is 14 residues long. CDR3: CASRMESYTDTQYF.

The gene calls are TRBV5-1 and TRBJ2-1; as DNA is missing, the TRBD1 call by TCRdb cannot be tested. Germline values: CDR1 SGHRS, CDR2 YFSETQ. There are 16 residues in the CDR3. CDR3 in amino acids: CASSLRLDRGYNEQFF.

V and J are TRBV7-9 and TRBJ2-1; TCRdb gives TRBD1 as the D gene, but with no DNA this cannot be confirmed. CDR3 size: 12 residues. Per germline, CDR1 SEHNR and CDR2 FQNEAQ (reference sequence). This CDR3 is CASSSTGGEQFF.

This chain uses TRBV9 with TRBJ2-7. The CDR3 loop spans 15 amino acids. Per the germline V gene, CDR1 is SGDLS and CDR2 is YYNGEE. The CDR3 sequence is CASSVDEGSFHEQYF.

This chain uses TRBV5-1 with TRBJ2-1. The CDR3 length is 12 residues. The germline gives CDR1 SGHRS, CDR2 YFSETQ. Here the CDR3 reads CASSLAYNEQFF.

The chain joins TRBV15 to TRBJ1-5; absent DNA, TCRdb's TRBD1 call cannot be checked. Germline CDR1 reads LNHNV; CDR2 reads YYDKDF (reference sequence). The CDR3 runs 13 residues. The CDR3 loop reads CATSRDRMGGLHF.

The gene calls are TRBV5-5 and TRBJ1-5. In germline, CDR1 is SGHKS, CDR2 YYEKEE (reference sequence). The CDR3 extends over 14 amino acids. The CDR3 is CASSLGHENQPQHF.